This T cell receptor beta chain was sequenced for a study of beta chain features in type 1 diabetes. About the research overall: The study found patients and healthy donors alike in age, gender and cell yields. Notes on the study in general: VDJ junctions from type 1 diabetes patients carried fewer insertions and larger deletions. Moderate but significant shortening of TCRB CDR3s was recorded in all four CD4+ subsets from Type 1 diabetes patients. These data did not resolve whether HLA type affects TCRB rearrangement.

CD4+ cells of the naive, central memory, regulatory and stem cell-like memory types were sorted via CD45RO/CCR7/CD25/CD127/CD95/CD27. Between the trimmed V and J ends, which lost 3 bases and 8 bases, there was a span of 22 bases. Germline loops: CDR1 MGHDK, CDR2 SYGVNS. CDR3 length: 16 residues. Expressed TCRB transcripts got sequenced, as all isolated RNA was reverse transcribed. Some clones are missing from TCRdb's copy, which holds only in-frame ones; the method was immunoSEQ multiplex PCR. The sample has 160,000 or so clones; more than 60% are singletons. Details on this clone: Its antigen is not identified.

The sequenced sample consisted of naive CD4+ T cells from blood. The chain carries TRBV25-1 and TRBJ1-2; no clear D. The receptor was isolated from a man aged 25 to 40 with type 1 diabetes. The CDR3 bases are TGTGCCAGCAGTGATAGTACCGTCGGCCGGTGGCCCGGCTACACCTTC. Protein sequence: CASSDSTVGRWPGYTF.